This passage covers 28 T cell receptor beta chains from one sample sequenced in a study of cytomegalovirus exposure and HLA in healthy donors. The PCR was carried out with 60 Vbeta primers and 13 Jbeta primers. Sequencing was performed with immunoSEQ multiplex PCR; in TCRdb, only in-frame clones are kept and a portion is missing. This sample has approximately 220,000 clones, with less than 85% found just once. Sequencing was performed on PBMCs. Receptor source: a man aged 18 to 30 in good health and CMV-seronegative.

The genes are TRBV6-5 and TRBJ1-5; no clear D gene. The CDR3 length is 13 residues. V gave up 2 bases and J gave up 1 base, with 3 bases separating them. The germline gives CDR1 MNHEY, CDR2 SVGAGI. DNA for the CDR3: TGTGCCAGCAGTTACGAGAGCAATCAGCCCCAGCATTTT. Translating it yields CASSYESNQPQHF.

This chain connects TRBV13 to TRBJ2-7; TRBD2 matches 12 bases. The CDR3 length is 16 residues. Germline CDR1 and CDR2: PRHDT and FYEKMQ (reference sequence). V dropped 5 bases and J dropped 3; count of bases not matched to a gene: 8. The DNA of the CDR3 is TGTGCCAGCAGCCCGACTAGCGGGAGAGCCTTCTACGAGCAGTACTTC. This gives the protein CASSPTSGRAFYEQYF. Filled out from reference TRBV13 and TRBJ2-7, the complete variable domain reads AAGVIQSPRHLIKEKRETATLKCYPIPRHDTVYWYQQGPGQDPQFLISFYEKMQSDKGSIPDRFSAQQFSDYHSELNMSSLELGDSALYFCASSPTSGRAFYEQYFGPGTRLTVT.

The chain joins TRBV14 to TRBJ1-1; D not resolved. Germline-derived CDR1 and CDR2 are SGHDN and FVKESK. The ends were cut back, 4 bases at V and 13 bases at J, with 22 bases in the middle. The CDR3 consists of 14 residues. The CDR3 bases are TGTGCCAGCAGCCTAGAGCGACACGGCGTTCGTCTTTTCTTT. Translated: CASSLERHGVRLFF.

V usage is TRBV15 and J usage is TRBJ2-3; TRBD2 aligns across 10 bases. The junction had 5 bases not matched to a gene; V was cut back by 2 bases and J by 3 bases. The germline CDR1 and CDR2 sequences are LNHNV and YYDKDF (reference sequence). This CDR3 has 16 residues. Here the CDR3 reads CATSRPTSGITDTQYF. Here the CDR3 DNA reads TGTGCCACCAGCAGACCTACTAGCGGGATTACAGATACGCAGTATTTT.

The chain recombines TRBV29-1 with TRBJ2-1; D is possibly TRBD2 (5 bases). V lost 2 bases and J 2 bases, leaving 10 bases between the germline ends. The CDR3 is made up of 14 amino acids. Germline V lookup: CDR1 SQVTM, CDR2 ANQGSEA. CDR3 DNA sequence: TGCAGCGTTGAACGGGGATTCACCTACAATGAGCAGTTCTTC. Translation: CSVERGFTYNEQFF.

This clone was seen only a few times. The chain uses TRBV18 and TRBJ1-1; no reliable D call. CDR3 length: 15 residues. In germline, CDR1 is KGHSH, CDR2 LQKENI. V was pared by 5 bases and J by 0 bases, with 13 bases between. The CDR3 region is CASSSRSGMNTEAFF. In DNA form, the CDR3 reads TGTGCCAGCTCATCTAGATCGGGGATGAACACTGAAGCTTTCTTT. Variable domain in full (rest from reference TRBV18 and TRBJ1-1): NAGVMQNPRHLVRRRGQEARLRCSPMKGHSHVYWYRQLPEEGLKFMVYLQKENIIDESGMPKERFSAEFPKEGPSILRIQQVVRGDSAAYFCASSSRSGMNTEAFFGQGTRLTVV.

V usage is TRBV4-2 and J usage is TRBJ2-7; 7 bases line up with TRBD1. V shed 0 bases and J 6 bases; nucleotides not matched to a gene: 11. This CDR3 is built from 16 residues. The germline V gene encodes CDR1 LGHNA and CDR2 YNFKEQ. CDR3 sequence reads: CASSQDISRGSGEQYF. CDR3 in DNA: TGTGCCAGCAGCCAAGACATCAGCAGGGGGTCGGGCGAGCAGTACTTC.

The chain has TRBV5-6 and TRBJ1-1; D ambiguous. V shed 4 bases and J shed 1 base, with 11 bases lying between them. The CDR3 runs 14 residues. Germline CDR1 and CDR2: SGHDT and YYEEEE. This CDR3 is CASSPVGTNTEAFF. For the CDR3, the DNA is TGTGCCAGCAGCCCGGTGGGCACGAACACTGAAGCTTTCTTT.

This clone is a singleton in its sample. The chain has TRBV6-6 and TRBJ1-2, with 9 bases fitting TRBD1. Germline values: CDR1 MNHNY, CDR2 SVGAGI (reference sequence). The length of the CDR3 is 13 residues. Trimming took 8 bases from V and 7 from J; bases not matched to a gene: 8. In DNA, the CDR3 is TGTGCCAGCCGATTACAGGGGGCTTTTGGCTACACCTTC. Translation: CASRLQGAFGYTF.

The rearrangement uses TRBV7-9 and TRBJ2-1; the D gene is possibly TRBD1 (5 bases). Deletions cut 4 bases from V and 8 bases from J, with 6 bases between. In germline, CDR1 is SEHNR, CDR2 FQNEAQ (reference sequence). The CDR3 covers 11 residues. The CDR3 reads CASSWGDEQFF. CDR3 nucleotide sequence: TGTGCCAGCAGCTGGGGCGATGAGCAGTTCTTC. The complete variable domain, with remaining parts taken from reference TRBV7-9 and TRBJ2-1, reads DTGVSQNPRHKITKRGQNVTFRCDPISEHNRLYWYRQTLGQGPEFLTYFQNEAQLEKSRLLSDRFSAERPKGSFSTLEIQRTEQGDSAMYLCASSWGDEQFFGPGTRLTVL.

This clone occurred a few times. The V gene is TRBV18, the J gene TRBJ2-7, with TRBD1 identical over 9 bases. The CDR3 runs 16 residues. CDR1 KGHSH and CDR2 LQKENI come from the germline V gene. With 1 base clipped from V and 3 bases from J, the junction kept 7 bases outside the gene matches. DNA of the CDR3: TGTGCCAGCTCACCACGATCCGGACAGGGGTACTACGAGCAGTACTTC. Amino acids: CASSPRSGQGYYEQYF.

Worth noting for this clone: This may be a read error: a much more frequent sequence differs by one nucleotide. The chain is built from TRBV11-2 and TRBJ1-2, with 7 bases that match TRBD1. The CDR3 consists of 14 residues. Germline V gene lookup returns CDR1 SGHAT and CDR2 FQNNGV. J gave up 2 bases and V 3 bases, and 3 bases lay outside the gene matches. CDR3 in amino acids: CASSFDRANYGYTF. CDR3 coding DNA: TGTGCCAGCAGCTTCGACAGGGCCAACTATGGCTACACCTTC.

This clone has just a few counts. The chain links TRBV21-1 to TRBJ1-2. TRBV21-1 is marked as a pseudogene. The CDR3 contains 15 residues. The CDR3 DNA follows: TGTGCCAGCAGAACCCGGGAGGAAGCTAACTATGGCTACACCTTC. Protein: CASRTREEANYGYTF.

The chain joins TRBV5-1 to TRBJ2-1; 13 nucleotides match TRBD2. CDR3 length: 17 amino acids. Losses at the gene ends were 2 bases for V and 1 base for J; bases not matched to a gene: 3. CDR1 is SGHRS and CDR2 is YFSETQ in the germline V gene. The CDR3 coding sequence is TGCGCCAGCAGCTTTGGGACTAGCGGGAAGTCCTACAATGAGCAGTTCTTC. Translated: CASSFGTSGKSYNEQFF.

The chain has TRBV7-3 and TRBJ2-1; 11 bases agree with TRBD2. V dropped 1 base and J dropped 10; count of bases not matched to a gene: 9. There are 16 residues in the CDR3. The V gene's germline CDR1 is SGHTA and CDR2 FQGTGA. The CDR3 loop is CASSLILAGGSGEQFF. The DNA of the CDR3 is TGTGCCAGCAGCTTAATCCTAGCGGGAGGCTCAGGGGAGCAGTTCTTC.

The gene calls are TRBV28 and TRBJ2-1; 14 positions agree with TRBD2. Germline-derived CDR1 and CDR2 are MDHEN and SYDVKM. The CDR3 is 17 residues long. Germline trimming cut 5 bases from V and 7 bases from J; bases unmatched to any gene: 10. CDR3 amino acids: CASSPPGLAGATNEQFF. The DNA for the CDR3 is TGTGCCAGCAGTCCGCCGGGACTAGCGGGAGCCACGAATGAGCAGTTCTTC.

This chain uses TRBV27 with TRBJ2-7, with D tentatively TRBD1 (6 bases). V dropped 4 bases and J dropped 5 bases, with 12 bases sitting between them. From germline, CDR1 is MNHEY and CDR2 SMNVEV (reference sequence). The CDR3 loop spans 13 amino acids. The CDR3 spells CASSWDTLNEQYF. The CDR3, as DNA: TGTGCCAGCAGTTGGGACACGCTGAACGAGCAGTACTTC.

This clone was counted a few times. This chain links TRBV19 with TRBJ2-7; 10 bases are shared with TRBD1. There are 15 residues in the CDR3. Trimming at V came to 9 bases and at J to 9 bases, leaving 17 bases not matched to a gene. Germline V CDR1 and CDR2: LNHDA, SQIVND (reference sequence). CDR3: CASQTAGDRGYVQYF. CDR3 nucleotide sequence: TGTGCCAGCCAGACCGCTGGGGACAGGGGTTATGTGCAGTACTTC. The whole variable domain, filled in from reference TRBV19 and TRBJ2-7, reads DGGITQSPKYLFRKEGQNVTLSCEQNLNHDAMYWYRQDPGQGLRLIYYSQIVNDFQKGDIAEGYSVSREKKESFPLTVTSAQKNPTAFYLCASQTAGDRGYVQYFGPGTRLTVT.

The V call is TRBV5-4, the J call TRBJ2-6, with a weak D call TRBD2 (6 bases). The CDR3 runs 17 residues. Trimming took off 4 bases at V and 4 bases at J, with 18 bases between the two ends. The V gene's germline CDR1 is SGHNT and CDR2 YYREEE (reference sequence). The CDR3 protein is CASSAGTSRTGANVLTF. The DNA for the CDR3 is TGTGCCAGCAGCGCGGGGACTTCACGAACCGGGGCCAACGTCCTGACTTTC.

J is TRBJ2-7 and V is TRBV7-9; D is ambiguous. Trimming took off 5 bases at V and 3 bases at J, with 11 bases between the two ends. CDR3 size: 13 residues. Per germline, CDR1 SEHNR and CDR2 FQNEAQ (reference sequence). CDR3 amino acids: CASSHDINYEQYF. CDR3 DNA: TGTGCCAGCAGCCATGACATAAACTACGAGCAGTACTTC.

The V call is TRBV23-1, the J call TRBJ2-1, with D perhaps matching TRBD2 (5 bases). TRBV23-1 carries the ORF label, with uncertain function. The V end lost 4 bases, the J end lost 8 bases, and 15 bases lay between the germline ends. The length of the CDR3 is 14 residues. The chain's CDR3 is CASSPWEPYDEQFF. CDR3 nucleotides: TGCGCCAGCAGTCCATGGGAGCCTTACGATGAGCAGTTCTTC.

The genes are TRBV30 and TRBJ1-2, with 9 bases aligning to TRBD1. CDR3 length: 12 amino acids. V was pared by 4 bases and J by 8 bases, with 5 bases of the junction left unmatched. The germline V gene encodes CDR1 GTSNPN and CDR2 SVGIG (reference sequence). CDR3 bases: TGTGCCTGGACATACAGGGGGCACGGCTACACCTTC. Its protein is CAWTYRGHGYTF.

The CDR3 coding sequence is TGTGCCAGCAGGGCACCCTGGGGGGCTAGCGGAAAAGAGACCCAGTACTTC. Amino acids: CASRAPWGASGKETQYF. The rearrangement uses TRBV25-1 and TRBJ2-5; TRBD2 might be the D (7 bases). This CDR3 is 17 amino acids long. Between the trimmed V and J ends, which lost 6 bases and 3 bases, there was a span of 23 bases. CDR1 is MGHDK and CDR2 is SYGVNS in the germline V gene.

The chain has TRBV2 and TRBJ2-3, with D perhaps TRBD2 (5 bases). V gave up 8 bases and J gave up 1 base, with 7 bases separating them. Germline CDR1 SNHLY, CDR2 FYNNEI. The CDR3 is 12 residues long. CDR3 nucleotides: TGTGCCAGCGGGGAGCGCACAGATACGCAGTATTTT. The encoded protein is CASGERTDTQYF. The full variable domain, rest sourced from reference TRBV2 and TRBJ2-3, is EPEVTQTPSHQVTQMGQEVILRCVPISNHLYFYWYRQILGQKVEFLVSFYNNEISEKSEIFDDQFSVERPDGSNFTLKIRSTKLEDSAMYFCASGERTDTQYFGPGTRLTVL.

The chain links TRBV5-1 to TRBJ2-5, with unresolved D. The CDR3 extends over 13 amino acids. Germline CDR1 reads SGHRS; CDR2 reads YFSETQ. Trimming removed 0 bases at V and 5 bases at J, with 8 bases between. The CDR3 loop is CASSLGSRETQYF. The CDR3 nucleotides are TGCGCCAGCAGCTTGGGTTCTCGGGAGACCCAGTACTTC.

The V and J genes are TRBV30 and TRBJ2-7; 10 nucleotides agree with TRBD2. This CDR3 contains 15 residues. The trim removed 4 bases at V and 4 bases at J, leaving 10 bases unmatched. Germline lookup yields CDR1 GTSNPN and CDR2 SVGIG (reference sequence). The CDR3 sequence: CAWTEGSSGRYEQYF. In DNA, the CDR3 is TGTGCCTGGACCGAGGGGTCTAGCGGGAGATACGAGCAGTACTTC.

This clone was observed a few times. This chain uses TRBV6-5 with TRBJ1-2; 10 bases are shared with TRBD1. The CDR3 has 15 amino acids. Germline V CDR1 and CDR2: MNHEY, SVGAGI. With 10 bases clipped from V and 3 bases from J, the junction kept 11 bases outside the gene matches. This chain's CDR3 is CAISRDRGRDYGYTF. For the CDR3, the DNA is TGTGCCATTTCCCGGGACAGGGGCCGTGACTATGGCTACACCTTC.

CDR3 nucleotides: TGTGCCACCAGCAGAGTAGAGAACACTGAAGCTTTCTTT. Protein: CATSRVENTEAFF. The chain uses TRBV15 and TRBJ1-1; D not certain. This CDR3 spans 13 amino acids. From germline, CDR1 is LNHNV and CDR2 YYDKDF (reference sequence). The V gene lost 1 base and the J gene lost 1 base, with 4 bases spanning the gap.